The 18 T cell receptor beta chains listed next were all sequenced from one sample in a study of identical twins. TCRdb re-called the 5' RACE reads with MiXCR, one entry per CDR3 protein. The sample has around 250,000 distinct CDR3 sequences, 9.5% to 15% seen once; the top ten hold roughly 4%. These sequences were also reported in another study, on yellow fever vaccine responses in identical twins.

The sample taken for sequencing was memory (CD45RO+) T cells sorted from blood. The origin of the receptors is a woman between 18 and 29 years old in good health.

There are a few counts of this clonotype. The chain uses TRBV7-9 and TRBJ2-5, with TRBD2 identical over 7 bases. Germline loops: CDR1 SEHNR, CDR2 FQNEAQ (reference sequence). CDR3 length equals 16 residues. Germline trimming cut 2 bases from V and 3 bases from J; bases unmatched to any gene: 9. As DNA, the CDR3 is TGTGCCAGCAGCTTATCACCAGGACTAGTGGAAGAGACCCAGTACTTC. Protein product: CASSLSPGLVEETQYF.

The chain combines TRBV20-1 with TRBJ1-1; no clear D. The V end lost 4 bases, the J end lost 4 bases, and 13 bases lay between the germline ends. Germline CDR1 reads DFQATT; CDR2 reads SNEGSKA (reference sequence). The CDR3 contains 13 residues. The CDR3 nucleotides are TGCAGTGCTAACGGTGTGAGGAGCACTGAAGCTTTCTTT. Protein product: CSANGVRSTEAFF.

On this clonotype: A read error may produce the germline difference seen at one junction end. The rearrangement uses TRBV2 and TRBJ2-3; 8 bases are shared with TRBD2. Germline assignment: CDR1 SNHLY and CDR2 FYNNEI. The CDR3 totals 15 residues. Written as DNA, the CDR3 is TGTGCCAGCAGTGGAATAGCGGGGAGCACAGATAAGCAGTATTTT. Translating gives CASSGIAGSTDKQYF.

This clonotype was observed a few times. The chain links TRBV7-9 to TRBJ2-7, with 11 bases fitting TRBD2. The CDR3 runs 15 residues. V shed 6 bases, J shed 4 bases, and the junction held 8 bases outside the gene matches. The germline V gene encodes CDR1 SEHNR and CDR2 FQNEAQ (reference sequence). For the CDR3, the DNA is TGTGCCAGCAGACCTAGAACTAGCGGGAGATACGAGCAGTACTTC. Translating it yields CASRPRTSGRYEQYF.

The chain recombines TRBV20-1 with TRBJ2-3; 12 bases match TRBD2. The V and J ends lost 1 base and 6 bases, in that order; junction bases with no gene match: 8. The CDR3 runs 16 residues. Germline CDR1 is DFQATT and CDR2 is SNEGSKA (reference sequence). CDR3 in DNA: TGCAGTGCTAGAGTTAAGACTAGCGGGAGTTTGGATACGCAGTATTTT. This gives the protein CSARVKTSGSLDTQYF.

The chain is built from TRBV20-1 and TRBJ2-4; no definite D call. The CDR3 is made up of 15 amino acids. Germline-derived CDR1 and CDR2 are DFQATT and SNEGSKA (reference sequence). The V and J ends lost 6 bases and 1 base respectively, with 16 bases between them. The CDR3 is CSAPKGAVAKNIQYF. CDR3 DNA sequence: TGCAGTGCCCCCAAGGGCGCTGTCGCCAAAAACATTCAGTACTTC.

J is TRBJ1-5 and V is TRBV29-1; a weak D match, TRBD1 (5 bases). Germline-derived CDR1 and CDR2 are SQVTM and ANQGSEA. This CDR3 is 12 amino acids long. Trimming left V 5 bases short and J 8 bases short, with 13 bases between. The CDR3 DNA reads as TGCAGCGTTTCAGGCCTGGGGGAGCCCCAGCATTTT. Its translation: CSVSGLGEPQHF.

The rearrangement uses TRBV5-6 and TRBJ2-2; either TRBD1 or TRBD2 may fit D (5 bases each). V shed 0 bases and J shed 7 bases, with 13 bases lying between them. The length of the CDR3 is 15 residues. Germline assignment: CDR1 SGHDT and CDR2 YYEEEE. The CDR3 DNA follows: TGTGCCAGCAGCTTGGTCGGGACGTCAGGCGGGGAGCTGTTTTTT. It is translated as CASSLVGTSGGELFF. The variable domain in full, completed from reference TRBV5-6 and TRBJ2-2, reads DAGVTQSPTHLIKTRGQQVTLRCSPKSGHDTVSWYQQALGQGPQFIFQYYEEEERQRGNFPDRFSGHQFPNYSSELNVNALLLGDSALYLCASSLVGTSGGELFFGEGSRLTVL.

The CDR3 here is CASGIGDTQYF. In nucleotides, the CDR3 is TGTGCCAGCGGCATCGGGGATACGCAGTATTTT. This rearrangement joins TRBV9 to TRBJ2-3; no definite D call. The CDR3 spans 11 residues. Germline CDR1 and CDR2: SGDLS and YYNGEE. V shed 7 bases and J shed 6 bases, with 9 bases lying between them.

This clonotype came up a few times. The J gene is TRBJ1-4, the V gene TRBV5-1; possible D gene TRBD1, 5 bases. The length of the CDR3 is 14 residues. The germline CDR1 and CDR2 sequences are SGHRS and YFSETQ. With 4 bases removed from V and 8 bases from J, the gap between germline ends came to 15 bases. The CDR3 DNA follows: TGCGCCAGCAGCCTGGGGGGGATCGGAGAAAAACTGTTTTTT. Its translation is CASSLGGIGEKLFF. The whole variable domain, filled in from reference TRBV5-1 and TRBJ1-4, reads KAGVTQTPRYLIKTRGQQVTLSCSPISGHRSVSWYQQTPGQGLQFLFEYFSETQRNKGNFPGRFSGRQFSNSRSEMNVSTLELGDSALYLCASSLGGIGEKLFFGSGTQLSVL.

In its sample, this clonotype was seen many times. This chain uses TRBV4-3 with TRBJ2-1; 13 positions agree with TRBD2. The CDR3 sequence is 16 residues long. The germline CDR1 and CDR2 sequences are LGHNA and YSLEER. With V trimmed by 0 bases and J by 4 bases, 0 bases remained unmatched. CDR3 nucleotides: TGCGCCAGCAGCCAAGAACTAGCGGGAGGGTACAATGAGCAGTTCTTC. It yields the protein CASSQELAGGYNEQFF.

This clonotype was observed a handful of times. The chain uses TRBV6-5 and TRBJ2-5, with D perhaps given as TRBD1 or TRBD2 (6 bases each). The V gene lost 0 bases and the J gene lost 3 bases, with 14 bases spanning the gap. Germline CDR1 reads MNHEY; CDR2 reads SVGAGI. The CDR3 has 16 amino acids. The CDR3 reads CASSYSSRRGKETQYF. The CDR3 nucleotides are TGTGCCAGCAGTTACTCGTCGCGGAGGGGGAAAGAGACCCAGTACTTC.

The chain carries TRBV7-2 and TRBJ2-7; 9 bases line up with TRBD2. Looked up from germline, CDR1 is SGHTA and CDR2 is FQGNSA. The CDR3 length is 15 residues. V was clipped by 5 bases and J by 6 bases; unmatched bases: 11. The CDR3 bases are TGTGCCAGCAGCCCCGGGACTAGCCGATCCGGCGAGCAGTACTTC. Translated, it gives CASSPGTSRSGEQYF.

The chain recombines TRBV20-1 with TRBJ2-1, with 8 nucleotides matching TRBD2. Germline CDR1 DFQATT, CDR2 SNEGSKA (reference sequence). V shed 6 bases and J 4 bases; nucleotides not matched to a gene: 11. The CDR3 sequence is 15 residues long. The CDR3: CSAPSSGGLYNEQFF. As DNA, the CDR3 is TGCAGTGCCCCCTCTTCGGGAGGGCTATACAATGAGCAGTTCTTC.

This clonotype was counted at least ten times. V is TRBV2 and J is TRBJ1-1; no firm D call. Germline V gene sequence: CDR1 SNHLY, CDR2 FYNNEI. This CDR3 has 13 residues. Trimming pared 2 bases from V and 2 bases from J, leaving 6 bases between. The CDR3 protein is CASSEQTNTEAFF. CDR3 sequence (DNA): TGTGCCAGCAGTGAACAGACTAACACTGAAGCTTTCTTT. The full variable domain, with the rest looked up from reference TRBV2 and TRBJ1-1, is EPEVTQTPSHQVTQMGQEVILRCVPISNHLYFYWYRQILGQKVEFLVSFYNNEISEKSEIFDDQFSVERPDGSNFTLKIRSTKLEDSAMYFCASSEQTNTEAFFGQGTRLTVV.

The rearrangement joins TRBV9 to TRBJ2-2; perhaps TRBD1 as D (5 bases). The V and J ends lost 4 bases and 6 bases respectively, with 16 bases between them. In germline, CDR1 is SGDLS, CDR2 YYNGEE. The CDR3 sequence is 15 residues long. The CDR3 nucleotides are TGTGCCAGCAGCTTTGCCACAGGCCCCGCCGGGGAGCTGTTTTTT. Translating it yields CASSFATGPAGELFF. Supplemented by reference TRBV9 and TRBJ2-2, the full variable domain reads DSGVTQTPKHLITATGQRVTLRCSPRSGDLSVYWYQQSLDQGLQFLIQYYNGEERAKGNILERFSAQQFPDLHSELNLSSLELGDSALYFCASSFATGPAGELFFGEGSRLTVL.

This rearrangement joins TRBV11-3 to TRBJ2-1; 7 bases fit TRBD1. After removal of 5 bases from V and 6 bases from J, the junction contained 7 bases not matched to a gene. The CDR3 covers 14 residues. CDR1 is SGHNT, CDR2 YENEEA, per germline. Here the CDR3 reads CASSPGQSSNEQFF. CDR3 nucleotide sequence: TGTGCCAGCAGCCCGGGACAGTCTTCCAATGAGCAGTTCTTC.

This rearrangement joins TRBV7-2 to TRBJ2-5; D uncertain. This CDR3 is 14 amino acids long. The germline CDR1 and CDR2 sequences are SGHTA and FQGNSA. The ends were cut back, 2 bases at V and 2 bases at J, with 9 bases in the middle. This chain's CDR3 is CASSLSRQQETQYF. The CDR3, as DNA: TGTGCCAGCAGCTTATCCCGCCAGCAAGAGACCCAGTACTTC.